Listed below are T cell receptor beta chains from one sample, sequenced in a study of cytomegalovirus exposure and HLA in healthy donors. Profiled with immunoSEQ multiplex PCR; TCRdb holds only in-frame clones, not every one. The sample carries about 120,000 clones, about 8.6% recorded once. Specimen: PBMCs. These receptors originate from a middle-aged woman in good health and CMV-seropositive. Both conserved end residues are part of each CDR3. A D gene is named only where the DNA matches it firmly. Where a row states a size, it is once, few, many or the class of an expanded clone; other rows omit it.

J,V,size,D,DNA,CDR3
TRBJ1-1,TRBV13,-,-,TGTGCCAGCAGAAAAGGACATATGAACACTGAAGCTTTCTTT,CASRKGHMNTEAFF
TRBJ2-5,TRBV11-2,few,-,TGTGCCAGCAGCTTAGATCGGGGCGGGGAGTACTTC,CASSLDRGGEYF
TRBJ2-4,TRBV6-1,-,TRBD2,TGTGCCACGCGGGGGTTACCCAAAAACATTCAGTACTTC,CATRGLPKNIQYF
TRBJ1-2,TRBV9,-,-,TGTGCCAGCGGAGACCCAGGGGCAGCTGGCTATGGCTACACCTTC,CASGDPGAAGYGYTF
TRBJ1-1,TRBV2,-,-,TGTGCCAGCAGTGAAGATCGGGGAGAAGCTTTCTTT,CASSEDRGEAFF
TRBJ2-7,TRBV5-1,few,TRBD1,TGCGCCAGCAGCTTGGGGACAGGCGCGTACGAGCAGTACTTC,CASSLGTGAYEQYF
TRBJ1-4,TRBV5-1,-,-,TGCGCCAGCAGCCTAGATGACCGACCAACTAATGAAAAACTGTTTTTT,CASSLDDRPTNEKLFF
TRBJ2-7,TRBV7-2,few,TRBD1,TGTGCCAGCAGCTCGTCCCGGGACAGGTCCCCCTACGAGCAGTACTTC,CASSSSRDRSPYEQYF
TRBJ1-2,TRBV30,-,-,TGTGCCTGGAACAGGGAAGGGAACTATGGCTACACCTTC,CAWNREGNYGYTF
TRBJ2-1,TRBV19,-,TRBD1,TGTGCCAGTACCCCGGGACAGGGTTCCTACAATGAGCAGTTCTTC,CASTPGQGSYNEQFF